This record concerns one T cell receptor beta chain sequence. These data belong to a study of blood T cell repertoires in COVID-19. The germline V gene has CDR1 SNHLY and CDR2 FYNNEI. The V and J ends lost 8 bases and 5 bases, in that order; junction bases with no gene match: 11. CDR3 length equals 14 residues. Data came from immunoSEQ multiplex PCR; TCRdb stores just in-frame clones and leaves some out. The sample shows about 220,000 clones, 80% to 85% of them seen only once. The material sequenced was peripheral blood. The TCR comes from a woman under 40 who had recovered from COVID-19. The V gene is TRBV2, the J gene TRBJ1-1; 7 bases are shared with TRBD1. The CDR3 region is CASRDSFVLTEAFF. DNA of the CDR3: TGTGCCAGCCGGGACAGCTTTGTGTTGACTGAAGCTTTCTTT.